This TCR beta chain was identified during a study of Graves' ophthalmopathy and Graves' hyperthyroidism. For repertoire sequencing, the TCR beta CDR3 regions were amplified from RNA transcripts. Second-round multiplex PCR followed a first-round RT-PCR using HTBI primers. MiXCR, applied by TCRdb to the multiplex PCR reads, yields one record per CDR3 protein. The sample consists of 200,000 to 250,000 distinct CDR3 sequences, under 30% of them appearing once. Per the germline V gene, CDR1 is SGHTA and CDR2 is FQGNSA. CDR3 size: 15 residues. V lost 2 bases and J 7 bases, leaving 17 bases between the germline ends.

Sequencing was done on a sample of peripheral blood. This TCR derives from a man in his forties or fifties with Graves' ophthalmopathy. The rearrangement uses TRBV7-2 and TRBJ1-2; maybe TRBD1 (5 bases). The CDR3 coding sequence is TGTGCCAGCAGCTTATTGACTGGCGGGGCGGGTGGCTACACCTTC. Translated, it gives CASSLLTGGAGGYTF.